What follows are 12 T cell receptor beta chains derived from one specimen sequenced in a study of post-analysis software for immune sequencing data. Study findings and constraints: Elevated frequency relative to controls characterized four or five TRBV segments in patients, TRBV5-6, TRBV5-1 and TRBV20-1 among them.

TCR beta cDNA libraries had unique molecular identifiers. TCRdb processed the PCR reads anew with MiXCR; each CDR3 protein has one entry. The data contain more than 500,000 distinct CDR3 sequences, around 31% of them singletons. Their target antigens are unknown. Sequencing was carried out using blood. The receptors were sampled from a girl aged 2 to 17 with multiple sclerosis.

This clonotype has a count of ten or more. The chain carries TRBV6-5 and TRBJ2-5, with 7 bases aligning to TRBD1. From germline, CDR1 is MNHEY and CDR2 SVGAGI. This CDR3 region has 16 residues. With V trimmed by 2 bases and J by 4 bases, 10 bases remained unmatched. CDR3 DNA sequence: TGTGCCAGCAGTTACCCCAGGACAGGATCTGGAGAGACCCAGTACTTC. This encodes CASSYPRTGSGETQYF.

The rearrangement joins TRBV29-1 to TRBJ1-2; TRBD1 might be the D (6 bases). CDR3 length: 14 residues. CDR1 and CDR2 from the germline V gene are SQVTM and ANQGSEA. Deletions cut 7 bases from V and 5 bases from J, with 20 bases between. The CDR3 sequence is CSASPGDMDYGYTF. In nucleotides, the CDR3 is TGCAGCGCTAGCCCGGGGGACATGGATTATGGCTACACCTTC.

This chain links TRBV7-9 with TRBJ2-7; TRBD1 aligns across 7 bases. With V trimmed by 5 bases and J by 1 base, 8 bases remained unmatched. Germline values: CDR1 SEHNR, CDR2 FQNEAQ (reference sequence). The CDR3 sequence is 15 residues long. The CDR3 DNA sequence: TGTGCCAGCAGCAACAGGGGCCTTGATTCCTACGAGCAGTACTTC. Translated, it gives CASSNRGLDSYEQYF.

This chain links TRBV6-1 with TRBJ2-5; the D gene could be TRBD1 or TRBD2 (5 bases each). V gave up 1 base and J gave up 5 bases, with 11 bases separating them. The CDR3 consists of 14 residues. CDR1 is MNHNS and CDR2 is SASEGT in the germline V gene. This CDR3 reads CASSEGAWGETQYF. CDR3 coding DNA: TGTGCCAGCAGTGAAGGGGCATGGGGGGAGACCCAGTACTTC.

This chain connects TRBV11-2 to TRBJ2-4; 7 bases line up with TRBD2. Unmatched junction bases numbered 3, after V lost 1 base and J lost 3 bases. The CDR3 length is 15 residues. CDR1 and CDR2 from the germline V gene are SGHAT and FQNNGV. CDR3 in amino acids: CASSLGGGSKNIQYF. The CDR3 coding sequence is TGTGCCAGCAGCTTAGGGGGGGGGAGCAAAAACATTCAGTACTTC.

The V and J genes are TRBV20-1 and TRBJ2-5, with D possibly being TRBD1 or TRBD2 (6 bases each). V was shortened by 2 bases and J by 2 bases, with 12 bases between the two germline ends. Germline CDR1 DFQATT, CDR2 SNEGSKA (reference sequence). The length of the CDR3 is 14 residues. The CDR3 loop reads CSARRQGGQETQYF. The CDR3 DNA sequence: TGCAGTGCTAGAAGACAAGGGGGGCAAGAGACCCAGTACTTC.

The V call is TRBV5-1, the J call TRBJ1-1; 8 bases are shared with TRBD1. CDR1 is SGHRS, CDR2 YFSETQ, per germline. The CDR3 has 16 residues. Germline trimming cut 6 bases from V and 3 bases from J; bases unmatched to any gene: 13. This chain's CDR3 is CASTLLGRGLDTEAFF. DNA of the CDR3: TGCGCCAGCACCCTCTTGGGCAGGGGGCTCGACACTGAAGCTTTCTTT.

V is TRBV10-2 and J is TRBJ1-1; the D gene is possibly TRBD1 (6 bases). Per the germline V gene, CDR1 is WSHSY and CDR2 is SAAADI. V was pared by 6 bases and J by 6 bases, with 17 bases between. This CDR3 region has 14 residues. The CDR3 sequence is CASRLGASNAEAFF. Here the CDR3 DNA reads TGCGCCAGCAGGTTGGGGGCGTCAAACGCTGAAGCTTTCTTT.

The chain has TRBV20-1 and TRBJ2-3; 9 bases match TRBD2. The ends lost 3 bases at V and 2 bases at J; junction bases unmatched: 6. CDR1 is DFQATT, CDR2 SNEGSKA, per germline (reference sequence). This CDR3 region has 15 residues. The CDR3 nucleotides are TGCAGTGCTAGGATAGCGGGGGACGACACAGATACGCAGTATTTT. Its translation is CSARIAGDDTDTQYF.

The sample holds many counts of this clonotype. The gene calls are TRBV12-3 or TRBV12-4 and TRBJ2-1, with D perhaps TRBD2 (6 bases). The CDR3 is 17 residues long. Between the trimmed V and J ends, which lost 6 bases and 2 bases, there was a span of 20 bases. CDR3 protein: CASSPLLRGPTYNEQFF. CDR3 bases: TGTGCCAGCAGCCCACTATTGCGGGGCCCCACCTACAATGAGCAGTTCTTC.

The genes are TRBV5-6 and TRBJ1-4; no definite D call. Trimming pared 4 bases from V and 7 bases from J, leaving 14 bases between. The CDR3 loop spans 14 amino acids. Germline assignment: CDR1 SGHDT and CDR2 YYEEEE. CDR3 coding DNA: TGTGCCAGCAGCGTCTGGGGAGGCGGTGAAAAACTGTTTTTT. As protein: CASSVWGGGEKLFF.

CDR3 sequence reads: CASSVGSRPNTGELFF. The CDR3 DNA follows: TGTGCCAGCAGCGTAGGATCTCGACCAAACACCGGGGAGCTGTTTTTT. The rearrangement links TRBV9 to TRBJ2-2; D not resolved. The V end lost 0 bases, the J end lost 2 bases, and 11 bases lay between the germline ends. The CDR3 loop spans 16 amino acids. Germline CDR1 and CDR2: SGDLS and YYNGEE. The full variable domain, with the rest looked up from reference TRBV9 and TRBJ2-2, is DSGVTQTPKHLITATGQRVTLRCSPRSGDLSVYWYQQSLDQGLQFLIQYYNGEERAKGNILERFSAQQFPDLHSELNLSSLELGDSALYFCASSVGSRPNTGELFFGEGSRLTVL.